This T cell receptor beta chain originates from a study of control samples from healthy donors and cancer patients. Data came from immunoSEQ multiplex PCR; TCRdb stores just in-frame clones and leaves some out. The table shows about 130,000 clones, with 85% to 95% occurring only once. CDR3 length equals 16 residues. Per germline, CDR1 LNHDA and CDR2 SQIVND (reference sequence). Losses at the gene ends were 4 bases for V and 0 bases for J; bases not matched to a gene: 6. The TCR was taken from a man aged 18 to 35 in good health. What was sequenced was blood. V and J are TRBV19 and TRBJ1-3, with 7 bases that match TRBD1. As DNA, the CDR3 is TGTGCCAGTAGTAGACGGGACAGCCACTCTGGAAACACCATATATTTT. Its translation is CASSRRDSHSGNTIYF.